This T cell receptor (beta chain) comes out of a study of blood T cells in healthy people across ages. The second PCR ran roughly 6 to 12 cycles with a sample-barcoded 5' primer and J-beta primers. TCRdb re-called the 5' RACE reads with MiXCR, one entry per CDR3 protein. The table has 730,000 or so distinct CDR3 sequences, approximately 40% seen once; the top ten hold about 30%. Regarding this clonotype: The antigen remains unidentified.

Trimming left V 8 bases short and J 3 bases short, with 21 bases between. The CDR3 sequence is 16 residues long. Germline V gene sequence: CDR1 MNHEY, CDR2 SMNVEV (reference sequence). Study-wide results and caveats: TCR beta diversity, measured per million T cells, fell in a roughly linear way with age.

Isolating PBMCs gave at least 6 million of these cells per sample. The clonotype originates from a man at least 80 years old in good health. This chain connects TRBV27 to TRBJ2-3; tentative D call: TRBD2 (5 bases). Sample: blood. The CDR3 sequence: CASSKKAGQMTDTQYF. The CDR3 DNA sequence: TGTGCCAGCTCCAAAAAGGCGGGCCAGATGACAGATACGCAGTATTTT.